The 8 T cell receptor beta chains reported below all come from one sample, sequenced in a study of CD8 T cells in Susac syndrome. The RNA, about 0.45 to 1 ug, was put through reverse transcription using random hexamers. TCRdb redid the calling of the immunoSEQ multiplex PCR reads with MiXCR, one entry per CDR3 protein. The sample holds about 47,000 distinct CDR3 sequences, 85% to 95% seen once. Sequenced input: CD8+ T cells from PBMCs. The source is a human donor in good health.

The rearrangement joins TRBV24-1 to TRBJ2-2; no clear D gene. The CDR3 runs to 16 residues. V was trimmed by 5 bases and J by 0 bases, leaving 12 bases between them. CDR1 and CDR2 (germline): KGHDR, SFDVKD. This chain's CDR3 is CATSGSKDPNTGELFF. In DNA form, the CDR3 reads TGTGCCACCAGTGGAAGTAAGGACCCGAACACCGGGGAGCTGTTTTTT.

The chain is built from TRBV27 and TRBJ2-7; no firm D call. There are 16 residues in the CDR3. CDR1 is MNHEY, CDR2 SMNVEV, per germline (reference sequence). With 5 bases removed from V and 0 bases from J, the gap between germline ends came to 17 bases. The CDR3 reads CASSMIAGPSSYEQYF. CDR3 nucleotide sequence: TGTGCCAGCAGTATGATCGCAGGTCCTAGCTCCTACGAGCAGTACTTC.

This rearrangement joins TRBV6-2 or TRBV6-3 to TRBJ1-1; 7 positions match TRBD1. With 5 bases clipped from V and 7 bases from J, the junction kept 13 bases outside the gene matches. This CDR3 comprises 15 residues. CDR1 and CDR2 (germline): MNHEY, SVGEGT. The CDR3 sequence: CASSQRELTGDEAFF. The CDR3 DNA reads TGTGCCAGCAGTCAGCGGGAGCTAACAGGGGATGAAGCTTTCTTT.

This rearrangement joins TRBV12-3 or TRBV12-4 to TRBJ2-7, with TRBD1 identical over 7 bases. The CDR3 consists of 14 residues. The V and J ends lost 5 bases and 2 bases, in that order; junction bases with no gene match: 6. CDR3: CASSPPGQPYEQYF. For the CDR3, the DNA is TGTGCCAGCAGTCCGCCGGGACAGCCCTACGAGCAGTACTTC.

In DNA, the CDR3 is TGCAGTGCCATCGGGACAGAAGAGACCCAGTACTTC. Translation: CSAIGTEETQYF. The chain joins TRBV20-1 to TRBJ2-5, with TRBD1 matching over 7 bases. J was trimmed by 3 bases and V by 6 bases; bases with no gene match: 4. CDR1 is DFQATT and CDR2 is SNEGSKA in the germline V gene (reference sequence). The CDR3 is 12 amino acids.

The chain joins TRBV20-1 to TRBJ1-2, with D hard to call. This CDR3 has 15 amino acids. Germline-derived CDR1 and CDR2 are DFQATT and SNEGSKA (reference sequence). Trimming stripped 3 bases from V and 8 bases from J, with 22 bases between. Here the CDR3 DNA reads TGCAGTGCTAGCCCGGGAGCCTCATCTTATAACGGCTACACCTTC. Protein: CSASPGASSYNGYTF.

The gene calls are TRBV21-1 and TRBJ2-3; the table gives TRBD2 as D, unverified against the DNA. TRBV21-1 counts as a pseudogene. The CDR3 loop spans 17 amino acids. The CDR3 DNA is TGTGCCAGCAGTCATAAATCAGCGGGAGGGTGCACAGATACGCAGTATTTT. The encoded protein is CASSHKSAGGCTDTQYF.

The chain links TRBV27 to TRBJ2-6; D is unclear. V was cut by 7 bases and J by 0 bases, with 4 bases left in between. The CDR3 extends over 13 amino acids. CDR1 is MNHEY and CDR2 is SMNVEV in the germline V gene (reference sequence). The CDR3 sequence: CASTPSGANVLTF. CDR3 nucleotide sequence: TGTGCCAGCACCCCCTCTGGGGCCAACGTCCTGACTTTC.